The next 21 T cell receptor beta chains were all read from a single sample in a study of regulatory T cells in long-lasting Graves disease. Specified time point: persistent/refractory GD, antithyroid drugs over 5 years with positive TRAb. Making the TCR library involved RNA that had been extracted from PBMCs. Arm-PCR with iRepertoire HTBI primers amplified the CDR3 regions for these TCR beta libraries. TCRdb re-called the multiplex PCR reads through MiXCR, storing one row per CDR3 protein. Of around 340,000 distinct CDR3 sequences listed, around a fifth are singletons. The specimen was peripheral blood mononuclear cells (PBMCs), collected when the disease was refractory, from a patient treated with antithyroid drugs. The source is a female donor with Graves disease.

The chain couples TRBV19 to TRBJ1-4; possibly TRBD1 for D (5 bases). Per germline, CDR1 LNHDA and CDR2 SQIVND (reference sequence). This CDR3 contains 16 residues. Trimming removed 3 bases at V and 1 base at J, with 12 bases between. The DNA of the CDR3 is TGTGCCAGTAGTATGGGTGGGACGCTAACTAATGAAAAACTGTTTTTT. It encodes CASSMGGTLTNEKLFF.

This clonotype was observed at least ten times. The rearrangement uses TRBV30 and TRBJ1-1, with a weak D call TRBD1 (6 bases). The germline V gene encodes CDR1 GTSNPN and CDR2 SVGIG (reference sequence). V lost 3 bases to trimming and J lost 5 bases, with 19 bases between them. The CDR3 sequence is 15 residues long. CDR3 in DNA: TGTGCCTGGAGACCTTTCAGGGGCACGTGGACTGAAGCTTTCTTT. Translated, it gives CAWRPFRGTWTEAFF.

As to this clonotype: Compared with germline, one end of the junction differs, possibly owing to a read error. V usage is TRBV5-1 and J usage is TRBJ2-1, with 11 bases aligning to TRBD2. This CDR3 spans 15 amino acids. The germline V gene encodes CDR1 SGHRS and CDR2 YFSETQ. The CDR3 reads CAGSTWTSGYNEQFF. The CDR3 DNA follows: TGCGCCGGCAGCACCTGGACTAGCGGGTACAATGAGCAGTTCTTC.

This clonotype was detected only a few times. The rearrangement uses TRBV3-1 and TRBJ2-2; no definite D call. This CDR3 comprises 16 residues. Germline assignment: CDR1 LGHDT and CDR2 YNNKEL (reference sequence). V lost 1 base, J lost 6 bases, and 15 bases lay in between. The CDR3 DNA follows: TGTGCCAGCAGCCAAGGAGGCCCCAACGGGCCCGGGGAGCTGTTTTTT. Its translation: CASSQGGPNGPGELFF.

Only a few counts were recorded for this clonotype. The chain employs TRBV6-1 and TRBJ1-1, with D perhaps TRBD1 (5 bases). The CDR3 totals 14 residues. V was shortened by 7 bases and J by 1 base, with 13 bases between the two germline ends. CDR1 is MNHNS, CDR2 SASEGT, per germline. CDR3 amino acids: CASKTETENTEAFF. The DNA for the CDR3 is TGTGCCAGCAAAACGGAGACAGAGAACACTGAAGCTTTCTTT.

This clonotype appeared a few times. The chain links TRBV12-3 or TRBV12-4 to TRBJ2-1; 8 nucleotides agree with TRBD1. J was trimmed by 10 bases and V by 6 bases; bases with no gene match: 11. The CDR3 sequence is 14 residues long. CDR3 amino acids: CASSPGQALPEQFF. CDR3 sequence (DNA): TGTGCCAGCAGCCCGGGACAGGCGTTACCAGAGCAGTTCTTC.

The gene calls are TRBV14 and TRBJ2-2; D is uncertain. Trimming shortened V by 4 bases and J by 3 bases, and 12 bases separated the two germline ends. The CDR3 spans 15 residues. Germline V gene data show CDR1 as SGHDN and CDR2 as FVKESK. The CDR3 is CASSPRYRDTGELFF. CDR3 DNA sequence: TGTGCCAGCAGCCCCAGGTATCGGGACACCGGGGAGCTGTTTTTT. The variable domain in full, completed from reference TRBV14 and TRBJ2-2, reads EAGVTQFPSHSVIEKGQTVTLRCDPISGHDNLYWYRRVMGKEIKFLLHFVKESKQDESGMPNNRFLAERTGGTYSTLKVQPAELEDSGVYFCASSPRYRDTGELFFGEGSRLTVL.

This clonotype was observed many times. V and J are TRBV6-5 and TRBJ2-7, with a tentative D call TRBD1 (5 bases). The ends were cut back, 2 bases at V and 2 bases at J, with 19 bases in the middle. Germline CDR1 reads MNHEY; CDR2 reads SVGAGI. The CDR3 covers 17 residues. The CDR3 loop reads CASSYTKLTGFTYEQYF. CDR3 nucleotides: TGTGCCAGCAGTTACACAAAACTTACAGGATTCACCTACGAGCAGTACTTC.

This clonotype appeared a few times. The chain joins TRBV12-3 or TRBV12-4 to TRBJ2-2, with a tentative D call TRBD1 (5 bases). The CDR3 consists of 17 residues. V lost 8 bases, J lost 6 bases, and 25 bases lay in between. In nucleotides, the CDR3 is TGTGCCAGCGGCTTCCACCCCCGGACAACAAAATCCGGGGAGCTGTTTTTT. Its translation is CASGFHPRTTKSGELFF.

This clonotype was counted a few times. The chain links TRBV20-1 to TRBJ2-1; no clear D. Trimming left V 5 bases short and J 3 bases short, with 17 bases between. Per germline, CDR1 DFQATT and CDR2 SNEGSKA (reference sequence). This CDR3 region has 15 residues. CDR3 in DNA: TGCAGTGCTCGCCCTCTTAGTGTTTTCTACAATGAGCAGTTCTTC. This codes for CSARPLSVFYNEQFF.

On this clonotype itself: A junction end diverges from the germline sequence, so it may reflect a read error. This rearrangement joins TRBV11-1 to TRBJ2-7; D uncertain. The CDR3 has 13 amino acids. Germline CDR1 is SGHAT and CDR2 is FQDESV (reference sequence). The CDR3 bases are TGTGCCAGCAACTTAGTGCATTCCTACGAGCAGTACTTC. It translates to CASNLVHSYEQYF.

V and J are TRBV5-1 and TRBJ2-3, with 10 bases fitting TRBD2. The junction had 3 bases not matched to a gene; V was cut back by 1 base and J by 4 bases. The CDR3 totals 15 residues. Germline-derived CDR1 and CDR2 are SGHRS and YFSETQ. The CDR3 sequence: CASSLTSGNPDTQYF. CDR3 sequence (DNA): TGCGCCAGCAGCTTGACTAGCGGGAATCCAGATACGCAGTATTTT.

The chain joins TRBV5-1 to TRBJ2-2, with TRBD1 matching 12 bases. Germline loops: CDR1 SGHRS, CDR2 YFSETQ. CDR3 length equals 18 residues. The V gene end was trimmed by 4 bases and the J gene end by 0 bases; junction bases not matched to a gene: 7. CDR3 sequence (DNA): TGCGCCAGCAGCCATACCGGGACAGGGGGCGCGAACACCGGGGAGCTGTTTTTT. Amino acids: CASSHTGTGGANTGELFF. Using reference TRBV5-1 and TRBJ2-2 for the parts outside the CDR3, the full variable domain is KAGVTQTPRYLIKTRGQQVTLSCSPISGHRSVSWYQQTPGQGLQFLFEYFSETQRNKGNFPGRFSGRQFSNSRSEMNVSTLELGDSALYLCASSHTGTGGANTGELFFGEGSRLTVL.

This clonotype occurred many times. The chain joins TRBV7-3 to TRBJ1-1, with D hard to call. The length of the CDR3 is 14 residues. The V gene lost 2 bases and the J gene lost 6 bases, with 13 bases spanning the gap. CDR1 SGHTA and CDR2 FQGTGA come from the germline V gene. Here the CDR3 reads CASSLFGMRAEAFF. The CDR3 DNA sequence: TGTGCCAGCAGCTTATTTGGGATGCGGGCTGAAGCTTTCTTT.

The chain joins TRBV5-8 to TRBJ2-1; TRBD1 matches at 7 bases. The CDR3 has 16 amino acids. In germline, CDR1 is SGHTS, CDR2 YDEGEE. V lost 1 base, J lost 9 bases, and 13 bases stayed unmatched. Here the CDR3 DNA reads TGTGCCAGCAGCTTGAGGGACAGCCACAGTTTGGGTGAGCAGTTCTTC. Protein product: CASSLRDSHSLGEQFF.

The V call is TRBV12-3 or TRBV12-4, the J call TRBJ2-7; D is perhaps TRBD1 (7 bases). CDR3 length equals 13 residues. V gave up 8 bases and J gave up 2 bases, with 13 bases separating them. The CDR3 loop is CASGLRGAYEQYF. DNA for the CDR3: TGTGCCAGCGGACTCAGGGGGGCCTACGAGCAGTACTTC.

This sequence joins TRBV20-1 and TRBJ2-7, with TRBD2 as a possible D gene (5 bases). Germline CDR1 DFQATT, CDR2 SNEGSKA (reference sequence). The CDR3 covers 14 residues. The V end was cut by 1 base, the J end by 0 bases, with 10 bases between. The CDR3 spells CSARVPGNSYEQYF. The DNA for the CDR3 is TGCAGTGCTAGAGTACCGGGGAACTCCTACGAGCAGTACTTC.

A few counts support this clonotype. V gene TRBV5-1 combines with J gene TRBJ1-2, with D perhaps TRBD1 (5 bases). The CDR3 loop spans 13 amino acids. V was trimmed by 4 bases and J by 2 bases, leaving 9 bases between them. CDR1 is SGHRS, CDR2 YFSETQ, per germline. The CDR3 sequence: CASSVDKNYGYTF. CDR3 bases: TGCGCCAGCAGCGTGGACAAGAACTATGGCTACACCTTC.

This clonotype was recorded at least ten times. The chain carries TRBV20-1 and TRBJ1-5; TRBD1 agrees at 7 bases. Germline trimming cut 2 bases from V and 0 bases from J; bases unmatched to any gene: 7. In germline, CDR1 is DFQATT, CDR2 SNEGSKA (reference sequence). This CDR3 is 16 amino acids long. As DNA, the CDR3 is TGCAGTGCTAGAACAACCGGGACAGCTAGCAATCAGCCCCAGCATTTT. Encoded protein: CSARTTGTASNQPQHF.

CDR3 sequence (DNA): TGTGCCTGGGAACTCCCTCCGGGACAGGGGTACTATGGCTACACCTTC. This gives the protein CAWELPPGQGYYGYTF. The chain combines TRBV30 with TRBJ1-2; the match to TRBD1 covers 10 bases. Looked up from germline, CDR1 is GTSNPN and CDR2 is SVGIG (reference sequence). V lost 5 bases to trimming and J lost 3 bases; unmatched junction nucleotides: 12. This CDR3 is built from 16 residues. The complete variable domain, with remaining parts taken from reference TRBV30 and TRBJ1-2, reads SQTIHQWPATLVQPVGSPLSLECTVEGTSNPNLYWYRQAAGRGLQLLFYSVGIGQISSEVPQNLSASRPQDRQFILSSKKLLLSDSGFYLCAWELPPGQGYYGYTFGSGTRLTVV.

CDR3 sequence (DNA): TGCGCCAGCAGTGAGTTTCCTAATTCACCCCTCCACTTT. Amino acid sequence: CASSEFPNSPLHF. The chain links TRBV10-1 to TRBJ1-6; D is uncertain. V gave up 1 base and J gave up 6 bases, with 4 bases separating them. Looked up from germline, CDR1 is WNHNN and CDR2 is SYGVQD (reference sequence). This CDR3 has 13 residues.